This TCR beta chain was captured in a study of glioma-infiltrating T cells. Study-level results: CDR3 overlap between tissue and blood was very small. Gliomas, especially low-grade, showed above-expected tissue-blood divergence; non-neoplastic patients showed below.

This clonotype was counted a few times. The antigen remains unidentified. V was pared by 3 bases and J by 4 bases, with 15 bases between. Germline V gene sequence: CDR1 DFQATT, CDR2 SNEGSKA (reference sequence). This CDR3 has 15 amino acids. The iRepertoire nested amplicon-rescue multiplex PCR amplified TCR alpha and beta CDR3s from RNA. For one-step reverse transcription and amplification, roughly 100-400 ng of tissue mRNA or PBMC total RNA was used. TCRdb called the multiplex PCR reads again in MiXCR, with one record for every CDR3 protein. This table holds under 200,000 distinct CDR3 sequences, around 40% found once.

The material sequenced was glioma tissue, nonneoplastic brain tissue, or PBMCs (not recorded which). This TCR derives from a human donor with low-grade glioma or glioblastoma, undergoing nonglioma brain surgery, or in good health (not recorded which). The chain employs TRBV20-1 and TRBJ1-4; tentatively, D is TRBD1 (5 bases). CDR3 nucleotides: TGCAGTGCTAGCGTCCCGGGACGGCTTAATGAAAAACTGTTTTTT. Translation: CSASVPGRLNEKLFF.